This T cell receptor (beta chain) was documented in a study of blood T cell repertoires in COVID-19. Germline V gene sequence: CDR1 MNHEY, CDR2 SMNVEV (reference sequence). This CDR3 has 17 residues. V shed 6 bases and J 8 bases; nucleotides not matched to a gene: 11. Sequencing was performed with immunoSEQ multiplex PCR; in TCRdb, only in-frame clones are kept and a portion is missing. The table shows 250,000 to 300,000 clones, with roughly 85% occurring only once. The chain uses TRBV27 and TRBJ2-1; 15 bases map to TRBD2. Sequenced: PBMCs or T cells enriched from blood (not recorded which). The clonotype was recovered from a woman in her forties or fifties who had recovered from COVID-19. Here the CDR3 DNA reads TGTGCCAGCAGATCCCCGGGACTAGCGGGAGGAAGGTATGAGCAGTTCTTC. As protein: CASRSPGLAGGRYEQFF.